The TCR beta chain under discussion was sequenced for a study of cytomegalovirus exposure and HLA in healthy donors. Turning to the study itself: Unique TCR beta sequences numbering approximately 120 million came from some 200 million T cells in an earlier analysis.

The length of the CDR3 is 17 residues. Looked up from germline, CDR1 is SGHDT and CDR2 is YYEEEE. Between the trimmed V and J ends, which lost 0 bases and 0 bases, there was a span of 13 bases. A remark on this clone: Its matching antigen is unknown.

Healthy bone marrow donors supplied every sample. General study results and limits: Some segments of the V type, notably TRBV6-2 and TRBV6-3, were excluded as indistinguishable. Immune exposure data for these donors was limited to CMV serostatus.

60 Vbeta and 13 Jbeta primers were used in PCR. Using immunoSEQ multiplex PCR, the repertoire was profiled, and TCRdb retains in-frame clones only, with some absent. Of fewer than 350,000 clones in the sample, around nine tenths were seen once. The rearrangement joins TRBV5-6 to TRBJ1-5, with D tentatively TRBD1 (6 bases). The sequenced sample was PBMCs. This receptor was identified in a woman aged 18-30 years in good health and CMV-seronegative. CDR3 bases: TGTGCCAGCAGCTTGGGACAGGTCCTCCCTAGCAATCAGCCCCAGCATTTT. This sequence encodes CASSLGQVLPSNQPQHF.